These 25 T cell receptor beta chains were sequenced from one sample in a study of blood T cell repertoires in COVID-19. The data were produced by immunoSEQ multiplex PCR, yet TCRdb's version contains in-frame clones alone and is incomplete. The sample lists roughly 87,000 clones, 60% to 80% occurring once. The sample was peripheral blood. The receptors here all came from a woman aged 50 to 65 with acute or convalescent COVID-19.

The sample holds one count of this clone. V gene TRBV7-2 combines with J gene TRBJ2-4, with D tentatively TRBD2 (6 bases). CDR3 length equals 18 residues. Germline CDR1 SGHTA, CDR2 FQGNSA. V lost 5 bases and J lost 0, with 20 bases in between. CDR3 amino acids: CASSPYGRDFAAKNIQYF. CDR3 DNA: TGTGCCAGCAGCCCTTACGGACGGGACTTTGCAGCCAAAAACATTCAGTACTTC.

The CDR3 DNA sequence: TGTGCCAGCAGCTTAGTACCTAGCGCCGGAGAGACCCAGTACTTC. This codes for CASSLVPSAGETQYF. V usage is TRBV7-9 and J usage is TRBJ2-5; D perhaps matches TRBD2 (6 bases). Trimming shortened V by 1 base and J by 4 bases, and 13 bases separated the two germline ends. This CDR3 has 15 amino acids. Looked up from germline, CDR1 is SEHNR and CDR2 is FQNEAQ (reference sequence).

The J gene is TRBJ1-4, the V gene TRBV5-6; D remains ambiguous. V lost 4 bases to trimming and J lost 3 bases, with 16 bases between them. The length of the CDR3 is 16 residues. Germline lookup yields CDR1 SGHDT and CDR2 YYEEEE. This CDR3 is CASSPAPGAANEKLFF. CDR3 in DNA: TGTGCCAGCAGCCCGGCCCCCGGCGCGGCTAATGAAAAACTGTTTTTT. Based on the CDR3 plus reference TRBV5-6 and TRBJ1-4, the full variable domain is DAGVTQSPTHLIKTRGQQVTLRCSPKSGHDTVSWYQQALGQGPQFIFQYYEEEERQRGNFPDRFSGHQFPNYSSELNVNALLLGDSALYLCASSPAPGAANEKLFFGSGTQLSVL.

The count of this clone is one. The chain uses TRBV7-2 and TRBJ1-3; TRBD1 is a possible D gene (6 bases). Germline V CDR1 and CDR2: SGHTA, FQGNSA. The CDR3 covers 14 residues. Between the trimmed V and J ends, which lost 5 bases and 0 bases, there was a span of 8 bases. The CDR3 loop reads CASSRDISGNTIYF. The CDR3 DNA sequence: TGTGCCAGCAGCCGGGACATCTCTGGAAACACCATATATTTT.

This chain's CDR3 is CASSEAGFYNSPLHF. The CDR3 DNA is TGTGCCAGCAGTGAAGCAGGATTCTATAATTCACCCCTCCACTTT. The chain couples TRBV25-1 to TRBJ1-6, with D hard to call. V was cut by 2 bases and J by 3 bases, with 8 bases left in between. CDR3 size: 15 residues. CDR1 is MGHDK, CDR2 SYGVNS, per germline.

This clone was seen more than once but under ten times. The DNA for the CDR3 is TGCGCCAGCAGCTTTGGCGTGGGGGGGAACACTGAAGCTTTCTTT. Translating it yields CASSFGVGGNTEAFF. The chain has TRBV5-1 and TRBJ1-1; tentatively, D is TRBD1 (5 bases). The CDR3 is 15 amino acids. Germline CDR1 and CDR2: SGHRS and YFSETQ. Deletions cut 2 bases from V and 1 base from J, with 12 bases between.

The chain joins TRBV7-2 to TRBJ2-7; tentatively, D is TRBD1 (6 bases). Trimming left V 8 bases short and J 3 bases short, with 14 bases between. The CDR3 runs 13 residues. The germline CDR1 and CDR2 sequences are SGHTA and FQGNSA. The CDR3 sequence: CASHGAGVYEQYF. The CDR3 DNA follows: TGTGCCAGCCATGGGGCAGGGGTCTACGAGCAGTACTTC. Filled out from reference TRBV7-2 and TRBJ2-7, the complete variable domain reads GAGVSQSPSNKVTEKGKDVELRCDPISGHTALYWYRQSLGQGLEFLIYFQGNSAPDKSGLPSDRFSAERTGGSVSTLTIQRTQQEDSAVYLCASHGAGVYEQYFGPGTRLTVT.

V is TRBV4-1 and J is TRBJ1-1, with a weak D call TRBD1 (6 bases). CDR1 MGHRA and CDR2 YSYEKL come from the germline V gene. The CDR3 sequence is 14 residues long. V gave up 8 bases and J gave up 0 bases, with 13 bases separating them. The CDR3 region is CASRNRALNTEAFF. The CDR3 nucleotides are TGCGCCAGCCGGAACAGGGCCCTGAACACTGAAGCTTTCTTT.

CDR3 loop: CASSTANEGPTGNTDTQYF. The CDR3 DNA reads TGTGCCAGCAGCACCGCAAATGAGGGCCCGACAGGAAACACAGATACGCAGTATTTT. The chain recombines TRBV21-1 with TRBJ2-3; TRBD1, the table's D call, was not compared with the DNA. TRBV21-1 is designated a pseudogene. The CDR3 contains 19 residues.

The chain recombines TRBV30 with TRBJ1-3; tentative D call: TRBD1 (6 bases). The CDR3 contains 12 residues. The V gene lost 3 bases and the J gene lost 3 bases, with 6 bases spanning the gap. CDR1 GTSNPN and CDR2 SVGIG come from the germline V gene (reference sequence). CDR3 residues: CAWRDSGNTIYF. The CDR3 bases are TGTGCCTGGAGGGACAGTGGAAACACCATATATTTT. Drawing the rest from reference TRBV30 and TRBJ1-3, the complete variable domain is SQTIHQWPATLVQPVGSPLSLECTVEGTSNPNLYWYRQAAGRGLQLLFYSVGIGQISSEVPQNLSASRPQDRQFILSSKKLLLSDSGFYLCAWRDSGNTIYFGEGSWLTVV.

V usage is TRBV9 and J usage is TRBJ1-2, with D possibly matching TRBD1 (6 bases). Germline V gene sequence: CDR1 SGDLS, CDR2 YYNGEE. The V and J ends lost 1 base and 4 bases respectively, with 11 bases between them. The CDR3 covers 14 residues. CDR3 bases: TGTGCCAGCAGCGTAACAGGGATCGGCTATGGCTACACCTTC. It encodes CASSVTGIGYGYTF.

CDR3 residues: CASSGARDSSGNTIYF. For the CDR3, the DNA is TGTGCCAGCAGTGGGGCGCGGGACAGCTCTGGAAACACCATATATTTT. This chain connects TRBV2 to TRBJ1-3, with 7 bases aligning to TRBD1. This CDR3 has 16 residues. With V trimmed by 4 bases and J by 0 bases, 6 bases remained unmatched. Germline CDR1 SNHLY, CDR2 FYNNEI.

V usage is TRBV11-2 and J usage is TRBJ2-1; D is ambiguous. The CDR3 runs to 14 residues. The germline V gene has CDR1 SGHAT and CDR2 FQNNGV. Trimming removed 5 bases at V and 7 bases at J, with 15 bases between. The CDR3 loop reads CASSPISGHNEQFF. The CDR3 DNA follows: TGTGCCAGCAGCCCCATCTCGGGTCATAATGAGCAGTTCTTC. Filled out from reference TRBV11-2 and TRBJ2-1, the complete variable domain reads EAGVAQSPRYKIIEKRQSVAFWCNPISGHATLYWYQQILGQGPKLLIQFQNNGVVDDSQLPKDRFSAERLKGVDSTLKIQPAKLEDSAVYLCASSPISGHNEQFFGPGTRLTVL.

This clone was found a few times. The genes are TRBV6-2 or TRBV6-3 and TRBJ2-3; no firm D call. Germline values: CDR1 MNHEY, CDR2 SVGEGT. The CDR3 covers 12 residues. The V and J ends lost 2 bases and 3 bases respectively, with 3 bases between them. CDR3 sequence reads: CASSYETDTQYF. In DNA, the CDR3 is TGTGCCAGCAGTTACGAGACAGATACGCAGTATTTT.

This clone was observed a few times. The chain joins TRBV2 to TRBJ1-1, with 7 bases that match TRBD1. The V gene end was trimmed by 7 bases and the J gene end by 1 base; junction bases not matched to a gene: 6. The CDR3 loop spans 14 amino acids. Germline lookup yields CDR1 SNHLY and CDR2 FYNNEI. CDR3 DNA: TGTGCCAGCATGGGACGGACAGGGAACACTGAAGCTTTCTTT. Amino acid sequence: CASMGRTGNTEAFF.

Worth noting for this clone: The junction and the germline gene differ at one end; a read error may be behind it. The V call is TRBV4-1, the J call TRBJ2-7; maybe TRBD1 (5 bases). The CDR3 is made up of 14 amino acids. Germline lookup yields CDR1 MGHRA and CDR2 YSYEKL. DNA of the CDR3: TGCGCCAGCAGCCAAGATCTTAGGGCGGTGGAGCAGGGCTTC. It yields the protein CASSQDLRAVEQGF.

V usage is TRBV7-8 and J usage is TRBJ1-2; D gene ambiguous. V was clipped by 1 base and J by 2 bases, with 11 bases between them. The germline CDR1 and CDR2 sequences are SGHVS and FQNEAQ. CDR3 size: 15 residues. In DNA, the CDR3 is TGTGCCAGCAGCTTAGGTGTACAGCTCAACTATGGCTACACCTTC. It translates to CASSLGVQLNYGYTF.

The V gene is TRBV5-6, the J gene TRBJ2-3; no reliable D call. V shed 2 bases and J shed 1 base, with 5 bases lying between them. From germline, CDR1 is SGHDT and CDR2 YYEEEE. The CDR3 length is 13 residues. The CDR3 region is CASSFPGTDTQYF. The CDR3 coding sequence is TGTGCCAGCAGCTTCCCTGGCACAGATACGCAGTATTTT. The full variable domain, in which reference TRBV5-6 and TRBJ2-3 provide the parts outside the CDR3, is DAGVTQSPTHLIKTRGQQVTLRCSPKSGHDTVSWYQQALGQGPQFIFQYYEEEERQRGNFPDRFSGHQFPNYSSELNVNALLLGDSALYLCASSFPGTDTQYFGPGTRLTVL.

The rearrangement joins TRBV5-1 to TRBJ2-3, with D tentatively TRBD1 (5 bases). Trimming pared 0 bases from V and 6 bases from J, leaving 17 bases between. The CDR3 covers 16 residues. Germline V gene lookup returns CDR1 SGHRS and CDR2 YFSETQ. In nucleotides, the CDR3 is TGCGCCAGCAGCTTGGTGTCGGCCAGGGCCGGGGATACGCAGTATTTT. It translates to CASSLVSARAGDTQYF.

This sequence joins TRBV5-1 and TRBJ1-1, with no clear D. V was shortened by 0 bases and J by 7 bases, with 10 bases between the two germline ends. The germline V gene encodes CDR1 SGHRS and CDR2 YFSETQ. This CDR3 spans 13 amino acids. CDR3 residues: CASSLAGDLEAFF. CDR3 sequence (DNA): TGCGCCAGCAGCTTGGCCGGAGACCTTGAAGCTTTCTTT.

The genes are TRBV2 and TRBJ2-7; 8 bases align to TRBD1. Per the germline V gene, CDR1 is SNHLY and CDR2 is FYNNEI. V lost 2 bases and J lost 3; bases outside the gene matches: 9. This CDR3 spans 16 amino acids. DNA for the CDR3: TGTGCCAGCAGTGAAAAAGGGGCAGGGGGCGGCTACGAGCAGTACTTC. Protein: CASSEKGAGGGYEQYF. Full variable domain (missing parts from reference TRBV2 and TRBJ2-7): EPEVTQTPSHQVTQMGQEVILRCVPISNHLYFYWYRQILGQKVEFLVSFYNNEISEKSEIFDDQFSVERPDGSNFTLKIRSTKLEDSAMYFCASSEKGAGGGYEQYFGPGTRLTVT.

V gene TRBV28 combines with J gene TRBJ1-3, with D perhaps matching TRBD1 (6 bases). V lost 10 bases, J lost 0 bases, and 13 bases lay in between. The CDR3 has 14 amino acids. Germline-derived CDR1 and CDR2 are MDHEN and SYDVKM. The CDR3 region has the DNA TGTGCCACCCAGGACAGCTCCTCTGGAAACACCATATATTTT. Translating gives CATQDSSSGNTIYF.

The chain links TRBV29-1 to TRBJ1-2; tentative D call: TRBD1 (5 bases). This CDR3 region has 12 residues. Between the trimmed V and J ends, which lost 3 bases and 7 bases, there was a span of 12 bases. Looked up from germline, CDR1 is SQVTM and CDR2 is ANQGSEA. The CDR3: CSVEGGYGGYTF. The CDR3 coding sequence is TGCAGCGTTGAGGGGGGGTACGGTGGCTACACCTTC.

V usage is TRBV19 and J usage is TRBJ2-7; the match to TRBD1 covers 9 bases. This CDR3 comprises 15 residues. Germline V gene data show CDR1 as LNHDA and CDR2 as SQIVND (reference sequence). Trimming at V came to 5 bases and at J to 5 bases, leaving 10 bases not matched to a gene. The CDR3, as DNA: TGTGCCAGTAGTCCCACCGGACAGGGGAGGCACGAGCAGTACTTC. Its protein product is CASSPTGQGRHEQYF.

The chain couples TRBV6-1 to TRBJ1-1; no clear D gene. The CDR3 is 10 amino acids. Germline V gene data show CDR1 as MNHNS and CDR2 as SASEGT. V was cut by 3 bases and J by 7 bases, with 3 bases left in between. The CDR3 DNA is TGTGCCAGCAGTGACCTTGAAGCTTTCTTT. Translated: CASSDLEAFF.